The clone carrying this TCR beta chain was seen only a few times. Its cognate antigen is unknown. This entry belongs to a study of identical twins. Study results and limitations: Zero-insertion analyses were open to partial confounding by invariant MAIT and iNKT cells.

This CDR3 is built from 11 residues. V was trimmed by 4 bases and J by 7 bases, leaving 4 bases between them. A single record per CDR3 protein comes from TCRdb applying MiXCR to the 5' RACE reads. The sample includes around 250,000 distinct CDR3 sequences, about 13% of them seen just once. The same sample was also studied in work on yellow fever vaccine responses in identical twins.

The chain has TRBV12-3 or TRBV12-4 and TRBJ1-4; D remains unclear. The sequenced material came from memory (CD45RO+) T cells sorted from blood. The source of this sequence is a woman aged 18-30 years in good health. The CDR3 loop is CASSSGEKLFF. Written as DNA, the CDR3 is TGTGCCAGCAGTTCCGGTGAAAAACTGTTTTTT.